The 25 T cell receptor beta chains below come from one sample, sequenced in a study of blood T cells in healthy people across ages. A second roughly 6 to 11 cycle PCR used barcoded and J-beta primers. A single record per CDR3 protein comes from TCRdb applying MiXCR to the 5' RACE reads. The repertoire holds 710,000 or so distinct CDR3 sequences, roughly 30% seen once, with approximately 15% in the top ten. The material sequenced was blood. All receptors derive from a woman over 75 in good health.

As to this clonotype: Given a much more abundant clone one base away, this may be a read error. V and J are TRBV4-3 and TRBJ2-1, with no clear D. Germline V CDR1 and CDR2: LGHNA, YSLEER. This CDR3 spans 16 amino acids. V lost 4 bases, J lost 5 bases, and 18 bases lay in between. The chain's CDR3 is CASSPWAKAVDNEQFF. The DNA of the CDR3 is TGCGCCAGCAGCCCCTGGGCTAAGGCAGTAGACAATGAGCAGTTCTTC.

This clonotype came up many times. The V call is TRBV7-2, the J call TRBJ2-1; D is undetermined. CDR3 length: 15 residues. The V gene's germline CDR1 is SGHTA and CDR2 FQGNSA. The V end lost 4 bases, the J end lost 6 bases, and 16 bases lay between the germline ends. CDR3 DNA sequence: TGTGCCAGCAGCTCCCGGGCCCCCATCGGCAATGAGCAGTTCTTC. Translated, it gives CASSSRAPIGNEQFF.

This CDR3 is CATSSSGQVTDTQYF. CDR3 in DNA: TGTGCCACCAGCAGTAGCGGGCAAGTCACAGATACGCAGTATTTT. V is TRBV15 and J is TRBJ2-3; 7 bases map to TRBD2. This CDR3 comprises 15 residues. V was clipped by 3 bases and J by 2 bases; unmatched bases: 5. Germline loops: CDR1 LNHNV, CDR2 YYDKDF (reference sequence).

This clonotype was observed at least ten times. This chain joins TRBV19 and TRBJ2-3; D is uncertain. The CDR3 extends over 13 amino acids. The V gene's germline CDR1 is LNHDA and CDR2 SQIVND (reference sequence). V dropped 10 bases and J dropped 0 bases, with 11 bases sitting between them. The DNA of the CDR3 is TGTGCCACCCGACCCTCAAGCACAGATACGCAGTATTTT. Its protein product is CATRPSSTDTQYF.

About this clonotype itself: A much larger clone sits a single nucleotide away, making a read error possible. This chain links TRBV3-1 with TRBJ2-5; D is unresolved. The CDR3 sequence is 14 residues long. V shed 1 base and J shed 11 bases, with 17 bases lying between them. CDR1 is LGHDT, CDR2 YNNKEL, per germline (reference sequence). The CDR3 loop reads CASSQALVGNEQYF. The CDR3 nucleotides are TGTGCCAGCAGCCAAGCTTTGGTGGGTAATGAGCAGTACTTC.

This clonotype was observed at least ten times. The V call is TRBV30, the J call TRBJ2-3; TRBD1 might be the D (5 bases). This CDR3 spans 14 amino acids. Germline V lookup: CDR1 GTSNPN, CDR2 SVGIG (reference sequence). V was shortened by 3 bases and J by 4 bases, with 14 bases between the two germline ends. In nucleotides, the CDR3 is TGTGCCTGGAGATCTGCTCAGGGCCCAGATACGCAGTATTTT. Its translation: CAWRSAQGPDTQYF.

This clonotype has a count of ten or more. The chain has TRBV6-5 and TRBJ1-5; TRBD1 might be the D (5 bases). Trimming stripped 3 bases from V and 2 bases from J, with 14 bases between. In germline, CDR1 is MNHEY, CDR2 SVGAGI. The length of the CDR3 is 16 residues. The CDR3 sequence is CASSYGGEDGNQPQHF. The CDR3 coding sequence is TGTGCCAGCAGTTATGGGGGGGAGGATGGCAATCAGCCCCAGCATTTT.

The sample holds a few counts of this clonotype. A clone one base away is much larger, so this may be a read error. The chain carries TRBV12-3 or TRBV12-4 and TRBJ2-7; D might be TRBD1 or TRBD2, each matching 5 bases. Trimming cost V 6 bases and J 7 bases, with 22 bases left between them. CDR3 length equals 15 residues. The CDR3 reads CASRLGTGPSNEQYF. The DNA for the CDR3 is TGTGCCAGCAGACTAGGCACAGGCCCCTCCAATGAGCAGTACTTC.

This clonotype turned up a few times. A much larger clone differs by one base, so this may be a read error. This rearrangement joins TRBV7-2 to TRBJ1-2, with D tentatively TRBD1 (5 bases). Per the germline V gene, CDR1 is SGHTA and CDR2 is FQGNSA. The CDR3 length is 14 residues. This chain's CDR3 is CAGSSTTGGGGYTF. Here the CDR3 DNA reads TGTGCCGGCAGCTCCACGACGGGGGGAGGAGGCTACACCTTC. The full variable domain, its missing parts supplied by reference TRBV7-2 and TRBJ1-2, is GAGVSQSPSNKVTEKGKDVELRCDPISGHTALYWYRQSLGQGLEFLIYFQGNSAPDKSGLPSDRFSAERTGGSVSTLTIQRTQQEDSAVYLCAGSSTTGGGGYTFGSGTRLTVV.

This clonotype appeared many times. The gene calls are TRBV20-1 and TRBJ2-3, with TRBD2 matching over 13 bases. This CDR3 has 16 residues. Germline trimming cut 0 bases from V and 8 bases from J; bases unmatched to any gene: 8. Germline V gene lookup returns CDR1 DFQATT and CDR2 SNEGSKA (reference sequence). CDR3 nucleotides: TGCAGTGCTAGAGATGGAGGACTAGCGGGGGAACCTACGCAGTATTTT. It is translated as CSARDGGLAGEPTQYF.

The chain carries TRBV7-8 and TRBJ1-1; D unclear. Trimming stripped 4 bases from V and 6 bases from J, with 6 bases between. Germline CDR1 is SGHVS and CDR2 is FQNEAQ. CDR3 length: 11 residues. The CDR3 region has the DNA TGTGCCAGCAGCTCAACCCCTGAAGCTTTCTTT. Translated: CASSSTPEAFF.

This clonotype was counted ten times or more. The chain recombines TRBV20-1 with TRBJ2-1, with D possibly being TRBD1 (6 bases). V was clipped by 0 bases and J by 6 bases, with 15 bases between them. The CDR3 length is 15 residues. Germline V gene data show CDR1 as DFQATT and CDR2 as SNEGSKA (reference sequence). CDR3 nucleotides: TGCAGTGCTAGAGATCCGGCAGGGGCATTCAATGAGCAGTTCTTC. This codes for CSARDPAGAFNEQFF.

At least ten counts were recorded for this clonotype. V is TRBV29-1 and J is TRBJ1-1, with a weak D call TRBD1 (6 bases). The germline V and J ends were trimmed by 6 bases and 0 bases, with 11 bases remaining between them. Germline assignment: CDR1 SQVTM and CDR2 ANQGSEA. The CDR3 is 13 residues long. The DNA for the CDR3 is TGCAGCGTCCGGGGGGCCATGAACACTGAAGCTTTCTTT. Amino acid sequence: CSVRGAMNTEAFF.

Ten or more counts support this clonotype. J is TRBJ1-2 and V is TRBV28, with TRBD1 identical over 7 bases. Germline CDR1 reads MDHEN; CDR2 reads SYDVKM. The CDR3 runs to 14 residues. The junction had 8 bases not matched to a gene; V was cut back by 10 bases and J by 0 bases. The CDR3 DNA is TGTGCCATCTGGAACAGGGGAGCTAACTATGGCTACACCTTC. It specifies CAIWNRGANYGYTF.

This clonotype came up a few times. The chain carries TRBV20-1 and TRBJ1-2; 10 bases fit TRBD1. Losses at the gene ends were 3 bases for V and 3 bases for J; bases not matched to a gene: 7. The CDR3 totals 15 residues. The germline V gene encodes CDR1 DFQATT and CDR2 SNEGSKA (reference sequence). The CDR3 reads CSASTLGQGDYGYTF. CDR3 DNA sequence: TGCAGTGCTAGCACCCTTGGACAGGGGGACTATGGCTACACCTTC.

The CDR3 region is CASSAGTRGTEAFF. CDR3 nucleotide sequence: TGTGCCAGCAGTGCCGGGACGCGTGGAACTGAAGCTTTCTTT. The chain couples TRBV6-1 to TRBJ1-1; a weak D match, TRBD1 (5 bases). The CDR3 runs to 14 residues. The germline gives CDR1 MNHNS, CDR2 SASEGT. V dropped 4 bases and J dropped 5 bases, with 14 bases sitting between them.

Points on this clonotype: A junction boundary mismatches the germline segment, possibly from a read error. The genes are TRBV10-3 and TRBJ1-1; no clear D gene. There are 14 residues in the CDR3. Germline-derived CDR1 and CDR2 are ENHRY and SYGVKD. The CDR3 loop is CATSEKGGDTEAFF. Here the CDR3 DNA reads TGTGCCACCAGTGAGAAGGGCGGGGACACTGAAGCTTTCTTT.

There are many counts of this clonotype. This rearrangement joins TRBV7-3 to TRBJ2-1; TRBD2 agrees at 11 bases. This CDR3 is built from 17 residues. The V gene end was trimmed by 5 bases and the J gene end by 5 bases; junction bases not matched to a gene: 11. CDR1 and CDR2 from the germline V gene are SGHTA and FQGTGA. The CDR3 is CASSPSRGLADNNEQFF. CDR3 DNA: TGTGCCAGCAGCCCAAGCCGGGGACTAGCGGACAACAATGAGCAGTTCTTC.

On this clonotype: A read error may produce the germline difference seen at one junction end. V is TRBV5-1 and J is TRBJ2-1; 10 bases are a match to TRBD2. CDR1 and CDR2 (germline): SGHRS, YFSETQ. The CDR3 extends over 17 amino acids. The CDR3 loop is CTSSPNPRAGGRNEQFF. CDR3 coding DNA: TGCACCAGCAGCCCCAATCCAAGAGCGGGGGGGCGTAATGAGCAGTTCTTC.

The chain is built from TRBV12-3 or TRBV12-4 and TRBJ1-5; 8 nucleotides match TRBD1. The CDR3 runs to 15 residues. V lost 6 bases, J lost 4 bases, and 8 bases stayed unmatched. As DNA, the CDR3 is TGTGCCAGCAGCGCGACAGGGGATGGAAATCAGCCCCAGCATTTT. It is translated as CASSATGDGNQPQHF.

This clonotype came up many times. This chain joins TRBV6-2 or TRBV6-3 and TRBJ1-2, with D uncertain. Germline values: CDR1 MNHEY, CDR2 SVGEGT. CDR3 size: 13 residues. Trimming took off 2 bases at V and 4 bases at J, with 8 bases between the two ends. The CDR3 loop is CASSYGWGYGYTF. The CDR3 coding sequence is TGTGCCAGCAGTTACGGATGGGGCTATGGCTACACCTTC.

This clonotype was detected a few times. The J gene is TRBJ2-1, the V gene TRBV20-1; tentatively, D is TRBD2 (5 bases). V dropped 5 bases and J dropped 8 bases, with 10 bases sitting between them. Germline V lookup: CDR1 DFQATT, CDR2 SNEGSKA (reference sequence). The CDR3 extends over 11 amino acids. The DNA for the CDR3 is TGCAGTGCTTATAGCGACCATGAGCAGTTCTTC. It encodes CSAYSDHEQFF.

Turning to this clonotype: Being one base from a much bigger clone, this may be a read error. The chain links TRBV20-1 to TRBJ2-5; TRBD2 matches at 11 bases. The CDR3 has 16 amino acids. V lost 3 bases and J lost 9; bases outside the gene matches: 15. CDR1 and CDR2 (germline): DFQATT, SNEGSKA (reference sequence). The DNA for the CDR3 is TGCAGTGCTAGTAGCGGGGGGGCGGTTTTCGGTGAGTCCCAGTACTTC. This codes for CSASSGGAVFGESQYF.

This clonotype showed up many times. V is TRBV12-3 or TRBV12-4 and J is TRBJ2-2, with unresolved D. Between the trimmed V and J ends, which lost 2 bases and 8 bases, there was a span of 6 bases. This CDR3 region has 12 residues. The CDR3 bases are TGTGCCAGCAGTTTAAAGGCGGGGGAGCTGTTTTTT. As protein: CASSLKAGELFF.

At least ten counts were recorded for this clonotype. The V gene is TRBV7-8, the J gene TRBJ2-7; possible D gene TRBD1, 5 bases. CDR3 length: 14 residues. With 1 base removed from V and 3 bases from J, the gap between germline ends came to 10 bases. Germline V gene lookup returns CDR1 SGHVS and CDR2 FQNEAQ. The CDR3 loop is CASSLGLRVYEQYF. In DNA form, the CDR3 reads TGTGCCAGCAGCTTAGGGCTCAGGGTCTACGAGCAGTACTTC.